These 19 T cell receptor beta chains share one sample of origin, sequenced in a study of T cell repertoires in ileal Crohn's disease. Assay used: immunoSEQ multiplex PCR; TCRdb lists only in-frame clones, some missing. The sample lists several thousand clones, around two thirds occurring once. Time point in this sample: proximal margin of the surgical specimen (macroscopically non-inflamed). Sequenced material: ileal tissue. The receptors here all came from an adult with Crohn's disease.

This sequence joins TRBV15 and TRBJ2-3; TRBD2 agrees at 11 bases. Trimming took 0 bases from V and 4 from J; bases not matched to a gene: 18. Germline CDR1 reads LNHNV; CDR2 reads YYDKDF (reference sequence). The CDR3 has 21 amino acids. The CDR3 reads CATSRDQGKRTSGSFSDTQYF. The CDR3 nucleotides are TGTGCCACCAGCAGAGATCAGGGGAAGAGAACTAGCGGGAGTTTCTCAGATACGCAGTATTTT.

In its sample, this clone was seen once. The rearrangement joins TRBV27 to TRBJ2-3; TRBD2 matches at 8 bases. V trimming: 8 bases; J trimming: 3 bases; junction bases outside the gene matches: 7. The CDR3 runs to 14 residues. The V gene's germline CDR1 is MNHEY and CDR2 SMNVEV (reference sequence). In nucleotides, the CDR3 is TGTGCCAGCTCATCGGGACTAGATACAGATACGCAGTATTTT. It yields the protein CASSSGLDTDTQYF.

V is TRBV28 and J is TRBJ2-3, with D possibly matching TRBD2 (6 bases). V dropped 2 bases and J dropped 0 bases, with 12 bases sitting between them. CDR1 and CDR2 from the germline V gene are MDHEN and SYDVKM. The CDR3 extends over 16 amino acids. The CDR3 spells CASSLVSGASTDTQYF. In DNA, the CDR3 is TGTGCCAGCAGTTTAGTGTCGGGAGCCAGCACAGATACGCAGTATTTT.

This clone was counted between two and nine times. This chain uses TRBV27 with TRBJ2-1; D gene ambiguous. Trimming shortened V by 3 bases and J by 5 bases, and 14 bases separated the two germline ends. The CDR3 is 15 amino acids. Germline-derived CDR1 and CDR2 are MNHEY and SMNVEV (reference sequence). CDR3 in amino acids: CASSLGLGSNNEQFF. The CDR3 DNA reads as TGTGCCAGCAGTTTGGGGTTGGGATCCAACAATGAGCAGTTCTTC.

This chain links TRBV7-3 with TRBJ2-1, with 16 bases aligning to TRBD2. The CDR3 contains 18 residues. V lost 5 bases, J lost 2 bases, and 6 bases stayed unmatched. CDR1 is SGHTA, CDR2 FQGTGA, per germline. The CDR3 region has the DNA TGTGCCAGCAGCCCGGGACTAGCGGGAGGGCCGCCCTACAATGAGCAGTTCTTC. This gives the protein CASSPGLAGGPPYNEQFF. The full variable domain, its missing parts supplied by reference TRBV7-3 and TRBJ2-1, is GAGVSQTPSNKVTEKGKYVELRCDPISGHTALYWYRQSLGQGPEFLIYFQGTGAADDSGLPNDRFFAVRPEGSVSTLKIQRTERGDSAVYLCASSPGLAGGPPYNEQFFGPGTRLTVL.

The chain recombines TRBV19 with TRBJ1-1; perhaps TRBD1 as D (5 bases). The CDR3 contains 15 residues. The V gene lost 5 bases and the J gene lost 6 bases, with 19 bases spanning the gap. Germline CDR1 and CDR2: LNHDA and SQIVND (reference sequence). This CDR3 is CASSSPVGAGAEAFF. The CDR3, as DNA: TGTGCCAGTAGTTCCCCAGTAGGGGCCGGGGCTGAAGCTTTCTTT.

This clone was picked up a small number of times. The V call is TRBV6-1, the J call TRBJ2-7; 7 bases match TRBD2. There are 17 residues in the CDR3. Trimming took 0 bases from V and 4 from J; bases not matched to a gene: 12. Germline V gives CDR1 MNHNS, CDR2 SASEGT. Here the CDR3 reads CASSEALWGGGSYEQYF. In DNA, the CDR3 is TGTGCCAGCAGTGAAGCGCTATGGGGGGGTGGTAGTTACGAGCAGTACTTC.

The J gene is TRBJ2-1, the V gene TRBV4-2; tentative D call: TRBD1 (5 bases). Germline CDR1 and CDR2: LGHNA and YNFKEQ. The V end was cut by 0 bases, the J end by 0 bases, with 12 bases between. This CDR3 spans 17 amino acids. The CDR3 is CASSQDRRGSSYNEQFF. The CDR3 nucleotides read TGTGCCAGCAGCCAAGACCGAAGGGGTAGCTCCTACAATGAGCAGTTCTTC.

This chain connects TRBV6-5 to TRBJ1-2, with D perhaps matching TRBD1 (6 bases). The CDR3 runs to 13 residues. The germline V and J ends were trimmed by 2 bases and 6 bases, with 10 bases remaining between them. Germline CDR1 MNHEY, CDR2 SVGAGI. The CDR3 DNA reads TGTGCCAGCAGTTACGAGGGGGGGGATGGCTACACCTTC. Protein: CASSYEGGDGYTF.

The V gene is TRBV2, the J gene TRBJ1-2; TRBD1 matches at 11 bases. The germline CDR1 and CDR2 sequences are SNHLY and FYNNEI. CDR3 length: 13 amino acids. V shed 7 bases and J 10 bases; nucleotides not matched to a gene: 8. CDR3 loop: CASNLGQGVDYTF. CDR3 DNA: TGTGCCAGCAACCTGGGACAGGGGGTTGACTACACCTTC.

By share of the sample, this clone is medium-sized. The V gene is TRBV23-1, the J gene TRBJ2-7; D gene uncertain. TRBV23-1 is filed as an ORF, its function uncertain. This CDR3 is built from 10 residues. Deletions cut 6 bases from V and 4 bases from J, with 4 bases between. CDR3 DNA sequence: TGCGCCAGCAGGCATTACGAGCAGTACTTC. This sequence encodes CASRHYEQYF.

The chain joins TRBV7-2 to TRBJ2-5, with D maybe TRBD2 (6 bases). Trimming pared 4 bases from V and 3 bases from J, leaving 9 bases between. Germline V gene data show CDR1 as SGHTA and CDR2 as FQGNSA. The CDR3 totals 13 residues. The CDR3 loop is CASSWGTEETQYF. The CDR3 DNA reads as TGTGCCAGCAGCTGGGGGACTGAAGAGACCCAGTACTTC.

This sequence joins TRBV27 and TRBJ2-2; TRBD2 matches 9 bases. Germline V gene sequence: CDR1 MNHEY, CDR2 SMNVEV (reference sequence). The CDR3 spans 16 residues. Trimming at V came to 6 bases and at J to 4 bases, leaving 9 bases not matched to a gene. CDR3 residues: CASRVSGSSSTGELFF. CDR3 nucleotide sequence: TGTGCCAGCAGAGTTAGCGGGAGTAGTAGCACCGGGGAGCTGTTTTTT.

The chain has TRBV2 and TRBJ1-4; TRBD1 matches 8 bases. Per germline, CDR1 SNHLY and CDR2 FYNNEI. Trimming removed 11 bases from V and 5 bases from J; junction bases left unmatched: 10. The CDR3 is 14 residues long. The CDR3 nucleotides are TGTGCCGGACACAAAACAGGGGGGAATGAAAAACTGTTTTTT. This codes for CAGHKTGGNEKLFF.

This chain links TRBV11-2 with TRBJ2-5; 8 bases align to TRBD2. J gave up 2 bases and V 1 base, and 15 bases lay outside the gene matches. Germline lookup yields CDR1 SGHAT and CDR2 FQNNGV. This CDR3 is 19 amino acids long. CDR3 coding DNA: TGTGCCAGCAGCTTAGGTTCCGGGCGGGAGCGGGGGCCACAAGAGACCCAGTACTTC. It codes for CASSLGSGRERGPQETQYF.

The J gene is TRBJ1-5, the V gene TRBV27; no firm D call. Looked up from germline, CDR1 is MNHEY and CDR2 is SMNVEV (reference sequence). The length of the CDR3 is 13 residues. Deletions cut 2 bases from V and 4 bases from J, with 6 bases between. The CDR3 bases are TGTGCCAGCAGTTTAATGGGGAATCAGCCCCAGCATTTT. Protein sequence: CASSLMGNQPQHF.

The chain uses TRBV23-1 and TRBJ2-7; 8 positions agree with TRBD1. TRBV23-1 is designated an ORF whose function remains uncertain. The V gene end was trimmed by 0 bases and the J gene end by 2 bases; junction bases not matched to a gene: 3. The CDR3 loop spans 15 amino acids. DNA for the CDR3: TGCGCCAGCAGTCAATCAGGGGGACAGGCCTACGAGCAGTACTTC. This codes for CASSQSGGQAYEQYF.

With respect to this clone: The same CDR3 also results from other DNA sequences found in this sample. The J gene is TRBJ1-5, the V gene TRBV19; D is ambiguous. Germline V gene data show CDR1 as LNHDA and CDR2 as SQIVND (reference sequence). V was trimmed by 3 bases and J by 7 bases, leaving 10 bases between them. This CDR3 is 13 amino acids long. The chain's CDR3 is CASSIQTGQPQHF. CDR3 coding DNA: TGTGCCAGTAGTATTCAGACGGGACAGCCCCAGCATTTT.

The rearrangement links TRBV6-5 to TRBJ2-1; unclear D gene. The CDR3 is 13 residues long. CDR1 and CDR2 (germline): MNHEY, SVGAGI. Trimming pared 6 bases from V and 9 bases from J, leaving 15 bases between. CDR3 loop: CASRKGVTSEQFF. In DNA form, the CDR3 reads TGTGCCAGCAGAAAAGGAGTCACGAGTGAGCAGTTCTTC.